This T cell receptor (beta chain) comes out of a study of blood T cell repertoires in COVID-19 (dated by TCRdb to about 2020). With respect to the entire study: Samples from collaborators originated in the United States, Italy and Spain and spanned both the acute and convalescent phases of COVID-19. The material from the prospective study consisted of cDNA or gDNA derived from T cells, B-cell-depleted T cells, or PBMCs. The dataset comprised deeply sampled blood TCRbeta repertoires from subjects exposed to, actively infected with, or recovered from COVID-19. The repertoires were released in a freely available public database meant as a resource for research on the immune response to SARS-CoV-2. Samples were obtained from the ongoing ImmuneRACE study (first 160 participants) and from 1,200 or so subjects provided by 6 global collaborators. A de-identified subject ID, COVID-19 status, age in years and sex were almost always included in the sample metadata. HLA class I and class II types, where available, came from metadata supplied by the sample provider rather than from assay-based typing.

Trimming leaves V shorter by 6 bases and J shorter by 5 bases, with the junction holding 5 bases beyond the gene matches. The CDR3 goes from the cysteine to the phenylalanine over 13 residues. Of all the DNA, just the CDR3 is kept, 39 bases in frame from base 1. Reading the germline V gene gives CDR1 MNHEY and CDR2 SVGAGI. Whole blood was collected in K2EDTA tubes by collaborating institutions according to the institutions' own protocols. For TCRbeta analysis, collaborators shipped samples in one of three forms: frozen whole blood, isolated PBMCs, or DNA extracted from either of those sample types. As to this clone: No cognate antigen has been identified for it. No much larger clonotype is one base removed from it; base qualities were not supplied. Within the sample, other DNA sequences also encode this same CDR3.

Summary of the overall study and its limitations: Clinical and demographic metadata were provided uncurated, with the amount varying by source and participant.

TCRbeta CDR3 regions were amplified from genomic DNA using the immunoSEQ Assay, a bias-controlled multiplex PCR. Concerning the study's data processing: Nucleated cell counts per sample were estimated from amplification of reference gene primers within the assay. To quantify the absolute abundance of each unique TCRbeta CDR3 rearrangement, sequence reads were collapsed and filtered. For each sample, productive Simpson clonality was calculated as the square root of Simpson's diversity index across productive rearrangements. The source is immuneACCESS, and TCRdb retained only in-frame sequences with V and J called. Part of the clones is not carried over; for the studies checked, unresolved V genes explain less than half of this, and the remainder is unexplained. The V and J calls and clone size come from that table; D and trimming were worked out from the DNA. This sample is represented by a few hundred thousand clones; 70% to 90% of them were singletons. The top ten hold 2.2% of the sample.

Recombination linked TRBV6-5 to TRBJ2-5; TRBD1 aligns with 8 central bases. What was sequenced was peripheral blood. The clonotype was recovered from a woman between 50 and 59 years old with acute or convalescent COVID-19. The sequenced DNA is TGTGCCAGCAGCCGACAGGGGAAGGAGACCCAGTACTTC. It specifies CASSRQGKETQYF.